A selection of T cell receptor beta chains follows, all from one sample in a study of blood T cell repertoires in COVID-19. Using immunoSEQ multiplex PCR, the repertoire was profiled, and TCRdb retains in-frame clones only, with some absent. The data show 200,000 to 300,000 clones, roughly 86% seen once. The source material was peripheral blood. These TCRs come from a woman older than 75 with COVID-19, enrolled during active disease. Each CDR3 is given with its conserved first and last residue. The order of the fields is clone size, V gene, D gene, J gene, CDR3 DNA, CDR3 protein. D genes are given only for firm matches. Not every row has a clone size; where given, it reads once, few, many or a size class.

size: -; V: TRBV7-2; D: TRBD1; J: TRBJ1-6; DNA: TGTGCCAGCAGCTCGGCTTTAGGGACAGGGACTACCAATTCACCCCTCCACTTT; CDR3: CASSSALGTGTTNSPLHF
size: -; V: TRBV7-6; D: -; J: TRBJ2-2; DNA: TGTGCCAGCAGCCAAGTGGGGCCCAACACCGGGGAGCTGTTTTTT; CDR3: CASSQVGPNTGELFF
size: -; V: TRBV6-1; D: -; J: TRBJ2-7; DNA: TGTGCCAGCAGTGAAGCGGTTGGAGGTCCGAACTACGAGCAGTACTTC; CDR3: CASSEAVGGPNYEQYF
size: -; V: TRBV28; D: TRBD1; J: TRBJ1-5; DNA: TGTGCCAGCGCAAGAGGGGGCGCCGTTCAGCCCCAGCATTTT; CDR3: CASARGGAVQPQHF
size: -; V: TRBV20-1; D: TRBD1; J: TRBJ1-1; DNA: TGCAGTGCTAGTGGTGCAGGGGGCTTTTTTGATGCTTTCTTT; CDR3: CSASGAGGFFDAFF
size: -; V: TRBV4-1; D: -; J: TRBJ1-5; DNA: TGCGCCAGCAGCCAGGCCCTTTATAGCAATCAGCCCCAGCATTTT; CDR3: CASSQALYSNQPQHF
size: -; V: TRBV6-5; D: TRBD1; J: TRBJ2-2; DNA: TGTGCCAGCAGTTACGGACAGGCAGGAACCGGGGAGCTGTTTTTT; CDR3: CASSYGQAGTGELFF
size: -; V: TRBV2; D: TRBD1; J: TRBJ1-6; DNA: TGTGCCAGCAGAGGACCCGGGACAGGGTTGAATTCACCCCTCCACTTT; CDR3: CASRGPGTGLNSPLHF
size: -; V: TRBV19; D: TRBD1; J: TRBJ2-5; DNA: TGTGCCAGTAGCCTGGGACAGGGTGTGACCCAGTACTTC; CDR3: CASSLGQGVTQYF
size: -; V: TRBV16; D: -; J: TRBJ1-4; DNA: TGTGCCAGCAGCCAATCCCTGTCGCAGGGGTTAGGAACTAATGAAAAACTGTTTTTT; CDR3: CASSQSLSQGLGTNEKLFF
size: -; V: TRBV6-5; D: TRBD1; J: TRBJ2-7; DNA: TGTGCCAGCAGTTACCGAGGACAGGACTACGAGCAGTACTTC; CDR3: CASSYRGQDYEQYF
size: few; V: TRBV29-1; D: TRBD1; J: TRBJ1-1; DNA: TGCAGCGTTGATGGACAGGGGAACACTGAAGCTTTCTTT; CDR3: CSVDGQGNTEAFF
size: once; V: TRBV5-4; D: TRBD1; J: TRBJ1-2; DNA: TGTGCCAGCAGCCCAGGACAGGGTGACTATGGCTACACCTTC; CDR3: CASSPGQGDYGYTF
size: -; V: TRBV5-4; D: TRBD1; J: TRBJ1-2; DNA: TGTGCCAGCAGCTTGGGGCAGGGGGCAGGCACCTTC; CDR3: CASSLGQGAGTF
size: -; V: TRBV29-1; D: -; J: TRBJ1-5; DNA: TGCAGCGTTAGCAGGGGCGCAGTGGATCAGCCCCAGCATTTT; CDR3: CSVSRGAVDQPQHF
size: -; V: TRBV7-9; D: -; J: TRBJ1-6; DNA: TGTGCCAGCAGCCCCCCGGTCGCATCACCCCTCCACTTT; CDR3: CASSPPVASPLHF
size: -; V: TRBV28; D: -; J: TRBJ2-2; DNA: TGTGCCAGCACCCCCGGGGGACTTTACACCGGGGAGCTGTTTTTT; CDR3: CASTPGGLYTGELFF
size: -; V: TRBV9; D: -; J: TRBJ2-2; DNA: TGTGCCAGCAGCGTAGCTAAGGGTAGCGCCGGGGAGCTGTTTTTT; CDR3: CASSVAKGSAGELFF
size: -; V: TRBV5-6; D: -; J: TRBJ2-1; DNA: TGTGCCAGCAGCTCCCCCTATACAGACAGCTCCTACAATGAGCAGTTCTTC; CDR3: CASSSPYTDSSYNEQFF
size: -; V: TRBV9; D: TRBD1; J: TRBJ1-3; DNA: TGTGCCAGCAGCATATCAGGGGGCTTTGGAAACACCATATATTTT; CDR3: CASSISGGFGNTIYF
size: -; V: TRBV12-3/TRBV12-4; D: -; J: TRBJ1-2; DNA: TGTGCCAGCAGTCCGGGGACTACTGGCTACACCTTC; CDR3: CASSPGTTGYTF
size: -; V: TRBV3-1/TRBV3-2; D: -; J: TRBJ1-1; DNA: TGTGCCAGCAGCCAAGGTGGGTCTCGACATGTAGCTTTCTTT; CDR3: CASSQGGSRHVAFF
size: -; V: TRBV11-2; D: -; J: TRBJ2-7; DNA: TGTGCCAGCAGCTTCGGGACAGCGGGCGAGCAGTACTTC; CDR3: CASSFGTAGEQYF
size: -; V: TRBV9; D: TRBD1; J: TRBJ1-2; DNA: TGTGCCAGCAGCGTAGGTACAGGGGATGGCTACACCTTC; CDR3: CASSVGTGDGYTF
size: -; V: TRBV19; D: TRBD1; J: TRBJ1-5; DNA: TGTGCCAGTAGGGGGACAGGGGAGGGCAATCAGCCCCAGCATTTT; CDR3: CASRGTGEGNQPQHF
size: -; V: TRBV6-6; D: -; J: TRBJ1-2; DNA: TGTGCCAGCAGTTACTCGGCAGGGGTTTATGGCTACACCTTC; CDR3: CASSYSAGVYGYTF
size: -; V: TRBV20-1; D: -; J: TRBJ1-2; DNA: TGCAGTGCTAGTGTCCCAGGGCAAAATGGCTACACCTTC; CDR3: CSASVPGQNGYTF
size: -; V: TRBV18; D: TRBD1; J: TRBJ1-5; DNA: TGTGCCAGCTCACCAGGCACACACAGGGGCCAAAATCAGCCCCAGCATTTT; CDR3: CASSPGTHRGQNQPQHF
size: -; V: TRBV19; D: TRBD1; J: TRBJ1-1; DNA: TGTGCCAGTACCCCGGGACAGGGGGTTATGAACACTGAAGCTTTCTTT; CDR3: CASTPGQGVMNTEAFF
size: -; V: TRBV6-5; D: -; J: TRBJ1-3; DNA: TGTGCCAGCAGTCCCGGCGGGAGCTCTGGAAACACCATATATTTT; CDR3: CASSPGGSSGNTIYF
size: -; V: TRBV6-1; D: -; J: TRBJ1-1; DNA: TGTGCCAGCAGTGAAGTAGATCCGGGACTGCTGAACACTGAAGCTTTCTTT; CDR3: CASSEVDPGLLNTEAFF
size: -; V: TRBV21-1; D: -; J: TRBJ2-2; DNA: TGTGCCAGCAGCAAAAGGGGGGGGTTTGCGAACACCGGGGAGCTGTTTTTT; CDR3: CASSKRGGFANTGELFF
size: -; V: TRBV5-1; D: TRBD1; J: TRBJ1-2; DNA: TGCGCCAGCAGCGCGGGACAGGCGACCTATGGCTACACCTTC; CDR3: CASSAGQATYGYTF
size: -; V: TRBV7-9; D: TRBD1; J: TRBJ1-2; DNA: TGTGCCAGCAGCGGACCCAGGGGGCATGGCTACACCTTC; CDR3: CASSGPRGHGYTF
size: -; V: TRBV19; D: TRBD1; J: TRBJ1-4; DNA: TGTGCCAGTAGTACCCGGGACAGGGGCGGCGAAAAACTGTTTTTT; CDR3: CASSTRDRGGEKLFF
size: -; V: TRBV5-4; D: -; J: TRBJ1-4; DNA: TGTGCCAGCAGCTCTATATCCGGTTTTGGGGAGTTGGAAGAAAAACTGTTTTTT; CDR3: CASSSISGFGELEEKLFF
size: -; V: TRBV5-6; D: -; J: TRBJ2-1; DNA: TGTGCCAGCAGCTCGAGGTTCCTTTCGGGCTGGACAAATGAGCAGTTCTTC; CDR3: CASSSRFLSGWTNEQFF
size: once; V: TRBV5-1; D: -; J: TRBJ1-3; DNA: TGCGCCAGCAGCCCGGTGGGGGGGCCTGGAAACACCATATATTTT; CDR3: CASSPVGGPGNTIYF
size: once; V: TRBV5-5; D: TRBD2; J: TRBJ2-5; DNA: TGTGCCAGCAGCTTGGGACTAGCGGGGGGCCAAGAGACCCAGTACTTC; CDR3: CASSLGLAGGQETQYF
size: few; V: TRBV3-1/TRBV3-2; D: -; J: TRBJ1-1; DNA: TGTGCCAGCGCGTCGAACACTGAAGCTTTCTTT; CDR3: CASASNTEAFF
size: -; V: TRBV28; D: TRBD1; J: TRBJ1-6; DNA: TGTGCCAGCAGTGGGACAGGGATAAATTCACCCCTCCACTTT; CDR3: CASSGTGINSPLHF
size: -; V: TRBV7-9; D: -; J: TRBJ1-5; DNA: TGTGCCAGCAGTCCTTATAGCAATCAGCCCCAGCATTTT; CDR3: CASSPYSNQPQHF
size: -; V: TRBV7-3; D: TRBD1; J: TRBJ1-5; DNA: TGTGCCAGCAGCGGCCGGGACAGGGGTGTGAGCAATCAGCCCCAGCATTTT; CDR3: CASSGRDRGVSNQPQHF
size: -; V: TRBV4-1; D: -; J: TRBJ1-1; DNA: TGCGCCAGCAGCCAAGTTGTCCTCCCGAACACTGAAGCTTTCTTT; CDR3: CASSQVVLPNTEAFF
size: -; V: TRBV19; D: TRBD1; J: TRBJ1-4; DNA: TGTGCCAGTAGTCCACGGGGCCCGGGACAGATTAAAGAAAAACTGTTTTTT; CDR3: CASSPRGPGQIKEKLFF
size: -; V: TRBV6-5; D: TRBD2; J: TRBJ2-3; DNA: TGTGCCAGCCTACTAGCGGGGGGGCAAAATACGCAGTATTTT; CDR3: CASLLAGGQNTQYF
size: -; V: TRBV6-5; D: -; J: TRBJ1-1; DNA: TGTGCCAGCAGATCTGGGGGGGGGAACACTGAAGCTTTCTTT; CDR3: CASRSGGGNTEAFF
size: -; V: TRBV11-2; D: -; J: TRBJ2-3; DNA: TGTGCCAGCAGCCAAGGGGTCCTTGGCACAGATACGCAGTATTTT; CDR3: CASSQGVLGTDTQYF
size: -; V: TRBV28; D: -; J: TRBJ1-2; DNA: TGTGCCAGCAGTGCCCAAGGCGGTTTTGCCGAAACCTTAAACTATGGCTACACCTTC; CDR3: CASSAQGGFAETLNYGYTF
size: once; V: TRBV5-1; D: -; J: TRBJ1-1; DNA: TGCGCCAGCAACTTGGGACTGCCCAACACTGAAGCTTTCTTT; CDR3: CASNLGLPNTEAFF
size: -; V: TRBV5-6; D: -; J: TRBJ2-5; DNA: TGTGCCAGCAGCTTTCTCACAGGGAAGGGGACCCAGTACTTC; CDR3: CASSFLTGKGTQYF
size: -; V: TRBV4-2; D: TRBD2; J: TRBJ2-1; DNA: TGTGCCAGCAGCCAGGGTGGGACTAGCGGGGGGGCGGCGTTCTTC; CDR3: CASSQGGTSGGAAFF
size: -; V: TRBV5-1; D: TRBD2; J: TRBJ2-3; DNA: TGCGCCAGTTCTAGCGGGACTAGCGGGGTGCCAGATACGCAGTATTTT; CDR3: CASSSGTSGVPDTQYF
size: -; V: TRBV7-2; D: TRBD1; J: TRBJ1-2; DNA: TGTGCCAGCAGCTTAGGGTTAGGGGGACAGGATGGCTACACCTTC; CDR3: CASSLGLGGQDGYTF
size: -; V: TRBV7-3; D: -; J: TRBJ2-3; DNA: TGTGCCAGCAGCTTAACTTACACAGATACGCAGTATTTT; CDR3: CASSLTYTDTQYF
size: -; V: TRBV7-6; D: -; J: TRBJ2-7; DNA: TGTGCCAGCAGCTTAAGTGGGGGCTTGAGCTCCTACGAGCAGTACTTC; CDR3: CASSLSGGLSSYEQYF
size: many; V: TRBV5-1; D: TRBD1; J: TRBJ1-1; DNA: TGCGCCAGCAGCTTGGCCGGGACAGGTCTTAAGGGAATGAACACTGAAGCTTTCTTT; CDR3: CASSLAGTGLKGMNTEAFF
size: -; V: TRBV30; D: -; J: TRBJ1-1; DNA: TGTGCCTGGAGTGGAGGGGGCACTGAAGCTTTCTTT; CDR3: CAWSGGGTEAFF